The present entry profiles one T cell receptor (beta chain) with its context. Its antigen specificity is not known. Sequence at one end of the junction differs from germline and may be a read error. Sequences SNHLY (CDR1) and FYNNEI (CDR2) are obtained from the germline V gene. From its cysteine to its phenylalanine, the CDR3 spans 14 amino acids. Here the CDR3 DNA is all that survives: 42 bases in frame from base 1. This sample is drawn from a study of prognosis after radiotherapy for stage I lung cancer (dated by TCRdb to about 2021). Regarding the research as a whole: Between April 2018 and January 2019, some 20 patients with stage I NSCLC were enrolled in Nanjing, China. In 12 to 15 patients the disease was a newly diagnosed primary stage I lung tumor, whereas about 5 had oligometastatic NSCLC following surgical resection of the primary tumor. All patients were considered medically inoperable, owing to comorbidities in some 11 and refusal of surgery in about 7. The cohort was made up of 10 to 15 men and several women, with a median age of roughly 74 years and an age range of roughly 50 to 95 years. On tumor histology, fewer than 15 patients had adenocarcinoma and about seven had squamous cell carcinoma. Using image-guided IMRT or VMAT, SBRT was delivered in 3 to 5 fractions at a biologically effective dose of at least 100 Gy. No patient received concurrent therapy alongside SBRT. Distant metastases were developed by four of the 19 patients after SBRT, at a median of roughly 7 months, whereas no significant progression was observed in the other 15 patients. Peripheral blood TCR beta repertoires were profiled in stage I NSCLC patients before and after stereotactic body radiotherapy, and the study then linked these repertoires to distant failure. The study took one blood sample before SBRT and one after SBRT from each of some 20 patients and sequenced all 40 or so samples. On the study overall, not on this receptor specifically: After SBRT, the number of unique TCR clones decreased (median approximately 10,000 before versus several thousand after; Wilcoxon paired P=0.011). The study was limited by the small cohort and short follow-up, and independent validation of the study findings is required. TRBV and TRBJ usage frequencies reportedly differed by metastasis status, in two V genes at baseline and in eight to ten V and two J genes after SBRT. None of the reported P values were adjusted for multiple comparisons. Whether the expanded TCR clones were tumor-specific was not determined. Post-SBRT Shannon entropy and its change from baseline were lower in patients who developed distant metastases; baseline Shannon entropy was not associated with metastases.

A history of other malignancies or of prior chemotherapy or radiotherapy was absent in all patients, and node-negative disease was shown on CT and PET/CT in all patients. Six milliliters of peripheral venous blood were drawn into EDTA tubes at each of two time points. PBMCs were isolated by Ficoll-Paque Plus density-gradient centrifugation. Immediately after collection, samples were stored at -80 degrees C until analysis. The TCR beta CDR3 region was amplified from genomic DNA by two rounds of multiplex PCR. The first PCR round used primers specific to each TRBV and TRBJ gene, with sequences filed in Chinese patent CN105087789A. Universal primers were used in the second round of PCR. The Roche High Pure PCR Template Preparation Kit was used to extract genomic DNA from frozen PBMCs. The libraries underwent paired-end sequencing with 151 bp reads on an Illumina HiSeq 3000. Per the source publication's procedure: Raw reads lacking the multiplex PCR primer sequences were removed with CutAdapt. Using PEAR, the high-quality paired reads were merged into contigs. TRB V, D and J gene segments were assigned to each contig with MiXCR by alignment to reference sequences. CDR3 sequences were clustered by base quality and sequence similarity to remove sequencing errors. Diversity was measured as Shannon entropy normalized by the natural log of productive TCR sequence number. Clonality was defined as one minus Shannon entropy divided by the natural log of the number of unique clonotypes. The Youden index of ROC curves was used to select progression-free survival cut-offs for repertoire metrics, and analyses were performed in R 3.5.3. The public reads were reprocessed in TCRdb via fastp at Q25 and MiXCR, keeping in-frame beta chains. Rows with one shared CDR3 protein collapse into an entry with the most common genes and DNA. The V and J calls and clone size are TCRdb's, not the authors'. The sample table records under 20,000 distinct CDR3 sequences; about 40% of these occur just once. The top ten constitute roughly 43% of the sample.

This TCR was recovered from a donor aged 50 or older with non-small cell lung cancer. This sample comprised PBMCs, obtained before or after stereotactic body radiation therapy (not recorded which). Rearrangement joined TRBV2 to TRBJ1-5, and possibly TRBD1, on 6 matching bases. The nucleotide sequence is TGTGCCAGCAGTGAAGAAAGGGGCGGACAGCCCCAGAATTTT. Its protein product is CASSEERGGQPQNF.